The rows below give T cell receptor beta chains drawn from one sample of a study of cytomegalovirus exposure and HLA in healthy donors. Clones were read by immunoSEQ multiplex PCR, and TCRdb kept only the in-frame ones, dropping some. Its table records 60,000 to 65,000 clones. Material for sequencing was PBMCs. Every receptor here comes from a woman in her late teens or twenties in good health and CMV-seronegative. Each CDR3 is given with its conserved first and last residue. Fields, in order: J gene, D gene, V gene, CDR3 protein, CDR3 DNA. A D gene is named only where the DNA matches it firmly.

TRBJ2-3,.,TRBV5-1,CASSKGTWERRTDTQYF,TGCGCCAGCAGCAAGGGCACCTGGGAGCGGAGAACAGATACGCAGTATTTT
TRBJ1-2,.,TRBV10-2,CASSDLRTDPPALYGYTF,TGCGCCAGCAGTGATTTGAGGACAGACCCACCCGCACTATATGGCTACACCTTC
TRBJ1-2,.,TRBV14,CASSQDSFKYGGLNGYTF,TGTGCCAGCAGCCAAGATTCCTTTAAGTATGGCGGGTTGAATGGCTACACCTTC
TRBJ1-1,TRBD1,TRBV30,CVGDREGNTEAFF,TGTGTTGGGGACAGGGAAGGGAACACTGAAGCTTTCTTT
TRBJ1-4,.,TRBV30,CAWSAGASGEKLFF,TGTGCCTGGAGTGCAGGCGCGTCAGGCGAAAAACTGTTTTTT
TRBJ1-1,.,TRBV6-1,CASSEAGRWAEAFF,TGTGCCAGCAGTGAAGCAGGGAGGTGGGCTGAAGCTTTCTTT
TRBJ2-3,.,TRBV27,CASSGRDLFTDTQYF,TGTGCCAGCAGTGGTCGGGATCTATTCACAGATACGCAGTATTTT
TRBJ1-2,.,TRBV6-1,CASETGNYGYTF,TGTGCCAGCGAGACGGGGAACTATGGCTACACCTTC
TRBJ2-7,.,TRBV18,CASSPLPGDEQYF,TGTGCCAGCTCACCATTACCGGGGGACGAGCAGTACTTC
TRBJ2-1,TRBD2,TRBV5-4,CASSLGTPIGGVNEQFF,TGTGCCAGCAGCTTGGGGACTCCGATCGGGGGGGTCAATGAGCAGTTCTTC
TRBJ2-7,.,TRBV5-1,CASSLQTESGTGAYEQYF,TGCGCCAGCAGCTTGCAAACTGAAAGCGGGACAGGCGCCTACGAGCAGTACTTC
TRBJ2-7,.,TRBV7-2,CASSLNAWGNTYEQYF,TGTGCCAGCAGCTTAAACGCGTGGGGCAATACCTACGAGCAGTACTTC
TRBJ1-2,.,TRBV25-1,CASSESVGYTF,TGTGCCAGCAGTGAATCTGTGGGCTACACCTTC
TRBJ1-1,TRBD1,TRBV25-1,CASSETGGGTEAFF,TGTGCCAGCAGTGAAACAGGGGGGGGCACTGAAGCTTTCTTT
TRBJ2-7,TRBD1,TRBV6-6,CASSPQGQGARHF,TGTGCCAGCAGCCCTCAGGGACAGGGGGCAAGGCACTTC
TRBJ2-7,.,TRBV6-1,CASSEVTAYEQYF,TGTGCCAGCAGTGAAGTGACAGCCTACGAGCAGTACTTC
TRBJ2-1,TRBD2,TRBV30,CAGSVSSGRYNEQFF,TGTGCCGGGAGTGTATCCAGCGGGAGGTACAATGAGCAGTTCTTC
TRBJ2-5,TRBD1,TRBV5-8,CASSRTGGQETQYF,TGTGCCAGCAGCCGGACAGGGGGCCAAGAGACCCAGTACTTC
TRBJ2-7,.,TRBV4-1,CASSRSGISYEQYF,TGCGCCAGCAGCCGCAGCGGAATCTCCTACGAGCAGTACTTC
TRBJ1-1,.,TRBV27,CASSPRPHLGTEAFF,TGTGCCAGCAGTCCCCGTCCCCACCTCGGCACTGAAGCTTTCTTT
TRBJ2-6,.,TRBV4-2,CASSQDNSGANVLTF,TGTGCCAGCAGCCAAGACAACTCTGGGGCCAACGTCCTGACTTTC
TRBJ1-2,.,TRBV7-3,CASSLGPERGYTF,TGTGCCAGCAGCTTGGGTCCTGAGAGGGGCTACACCTTC
TRBJ1-5,.,TRBV7-9,CASSLSGRENQPQHF,TGTGCCAGCAGCCTAAGTGGCCGGGAGAATCAGCCCCAGCATTTT
TRBJ2-1,.,TRBV6-1,CASSELRELANEQFF,TGTGCCAGCAGTGAACTACGGGAGCTGGCGAATGAGCAGTTCTTC
TRBJ2-2,.,TRBV9,CASAPAGDTGELFF,TGTGCCAGTGCCCCCGCCGGAGACACCGGGGAGCTGTTTTTT
TRBJ2-1,.,TRBV6-1,CASSDPFEQFF,TGTGCCAGCAGTGACCCTTTTGAGCAGTTCTTC
TRBJ2-2,.,TRBV5-1,CASSLSQNTGELFF,TGCGCCAGCAGCTTGTCCCAGAACACCGGGGAGCTGTTTTTT
TRBJ2-5,.,TRBV6-6,CASSYSEGEKTQYF,TGTGCCAGCAGTTACTCGGAAGGGGAAAAGACCCAGTACTTC
TRBJ1-6,.,TRBV28,CASSTPATGSYNSPLHF,TGTGCCAGCAGTACGCCGGCCACGGGCTCCTATAATTCACCCCTCCACTTT
TRBJ1-5,.,TRBV4-2,CASSQAQYGVSNQPQHF,TGTGCCAGCAGCCAAGCACAATACGGGGTTAGCAATCAGCCCCAGCATTTT
TRBJ1-2,.,TRBV15,CATSRGSVRTNYGYTF,TGTGCCACCAGCAGAGGATCTGTAAGGACAAACTATGGCTACACCTTC
TRBJ2-1,TRBD2,TRBV5-1,CASSFASGLVNEQFF,TGCGCCAGCAGCTTTGCTAGCGGGCTGGTGAATGAGCAGTTCTTC
TRBJ2-7,.,TRBV29-1,CSVVGSSYEQYF,TGCAGCGTTGTGGGCAGCTCCTACGAGCAGTACTTC
TRBJ2-1,.,TRBV18,CASSPYGADSDNEQFF,TGTGCCAGCTCACCATATGGCGCGGACTCCGACAATGAGCAGTTCTTC
TRBJ1-2,.,TRBV9,CASSAGGGLGGYTF,TGTGCCAGCAGCGCCGGGGGGGGGTTAGGTGGCTACACCTTC
TRBJ2-6,.,TRBV6-5,CASSSPLFSGANVLTF,TGTGCCAGCAGTTCCCCCCTATTCTCTGGGGCCAACGTCCTGACTTTC
TRBJ2-1,TRBD2,TRBV11-2,CASSLVGSGGRQFF,TGTGCCAGCAGCTTAGTAGGATCGGGGGGTAGGCAGTTCTTC
TRBJ2-5,.,TRBV6-1,CASLALGSWETQYF,TGTGCCAGCCTAGCGTTGGGGAGTTGGGAGACCCAGTACTTC
TRBJ1-1,.,TRBV4-2,CASSQDERQGGTEAFF,TGTGCCAGCAGCCAAGATGAAAGGCAGGGAGGGACTGAAGCTTTCTTT
TRBJ2-5,.,TRBV4-1,CASSQDPVETQYF,TGCGCCAGCAGCCAAGATCCTGTGGAGACCCAGTACTTC
TRBJ2-7,TRBD1,TRBV9,CASSAGGSNEQYF,TGTGCCAGCAGCGCAGGGGGCTCCAACGAGCAGTACTTC
TRBJ2-3,TRBD1,TRBV6-5,CASSYDRGSTDTQYF,TGTGCCAGCAGTTACGACAGGGGTAGCACAGATACGCAGTATTTT
TRBJ2-1,.,TRBV28,CASSNRDGPNEQFF,TGTGCCAGCAGTAACAGGGACGGCCCCAATGAGCAGTTCTTC
TRBJ2-4,TRBD1,TRBV4-1,CASSQLQGRLAKNIQYF,TGCGCCAGCAGCCAACTACAGGGGCGATTGGCCAAAAACATTCAGTACTTC
TRBJ1-5,.,TRBV6-1,CASSEWARGSNQPQHF,TGTGCCAGCAGTGAATGGGCCAGGGGTAGCAATCAGCCCCAGCATTTT
TRBJ2-3,.,TRBV7-6,CASAPRGRSTDTQYF,TGTGCCAGCGCCCCTCGAGGGAGGAGCACAGATACGCAGTATTTT
TRBJ2-1,TRBD1,TRBV19,CASSAPGQGNEQFF,TGTGCCAGTAGTGCCCCGGGACAGGGTAATGAGCAGTTCTTC
TRBJ2-7,.,TRBV2,CASYRTEWDEQYF,TGTGCCAGCTATCGGACAGAGTGGGACGAGCAGTACTTC
TRBJ2-3,.,TRBV10-1,CASSEGWRAATDTQYF,TGCGCCAGCAGTGAGGGTTGGCGAGCGGCCACAGATACGCAGTATTTT
TRBJ2-3,.,TRBV5-1,CASSLGQVNTDTQYF,TGCGCCAGCAGCTTGGGACAGGTCAACACAGATACGCAGTATTTT
TRBJ2-7,TRBD2,TRBV28,CASSSGTSGTYEQYF,TGTGCCAGCAGCTCCGGGACTAGCGGGACCTACGAGCAGTACTTC
TRBJ2-7,.,TRBV9,CASSVGGTTYEQYF,TGTGCCAGCAGCGTAGGAGGAACCACCTACGAGCAGTACTTC
TRBJ2-3,.,TRBV30,CAWSQGRHTDTQYF,TGTGCCTGGAGCCAGGGCCGGCACACAGATACGCAGTATTTT
TRBJ1-1,.,TRBV11-2,CASSFGGEAFF,TGTGCCAGCAGCTTTGGCGGTGAAGCTTTCTTT
TRBJ1-1,.,TRBV27,CASNPGGGTEAFF,TGTGCCAGCAACCCGGGAGGGGGGACTGAAGCTTTCTTT